This T cell receptor beta chain stems from a study of T cell clones after liver transplantation (dated by TCRdb to the late 2010s). Study-level background: ITN030ST, the source of the samples, was a randomized trial that attempted immunosuppression withdrawal within 2 years of liver transplantation. The subjects received no induction therapy and were kept on standard immunosuppression until randomization at 12-24 months post-transplant. Of the eight recipients, a few were HCV-positive, while the remaining recipients had been transplanted for non-autoimmune, non-viral indications. A cohort of 8 liver transplant recipients was studied, of whom 3 were classified as tolerant and 5 as non-tolerant. Third party-reactive TCRbeta sequences were also identified from pre-transplant MLRs to serve as an antigen-independent comparator for donor-reactive sequences. Donor-reactive T cell clones were identified by TCRbeta sequencing following a pre-transplant mixed lymphocyte reaction and were subsequently tracked in post-transplant blood. Tolerance was defined as complete immunosuppression withdrawal for at least one year with no rise in liver enzymes beyond twice the upper limit of normal. On the study overall, not on this receptor specifically: A significant post-transplant decrease in circulating donor-reactive CD4 TCRbeta sequences was observed in most of the 8 subjects, irrespective of tolerance or HCV status. A greater decline was seen for donor-reactive sequences than for third party-reactive sequences, suggesting partial antigen-specific deletion unrelated to withdrawal success. When repertoire turnover was accounted for, significantly reduced detection of donor-reactive sequences was found in 7 of 8 subjects for CD4 and in 8 of 8 subjects for CD8. Because of small, heterogeneous patient numbers and non-standardized post-transplant time points, the conclusions were only preliminary. In a couple of subjects, low numbers of available donor cells limited the measurable donor-reactive repertoire. Because allograft tissue specimens were not available, migration of donor-reactive T cells into the graft, rather than deletion, may have occurred.

Frozen genomic DNA underwent high-throughput TCRbeta CDR3 sequencing by immunoSEQ, including PCR amplification, mapping, bias correction and internal controls. The study's processing was this. Productive rearrangements were kept, and unique TCRbeta sequences were defined by CDR3 nucleotide sequence plus V and J gene. A sequence counted as donor-reactive only if the sequence showed at least 5-fold expansion in CFSE-low cells compared with unstimulated pre-transplant cells and had a frequency of at least 0.01%. Minimum frequency thresholds were set for each subject based on the unstimulated sample with the lowest template count, ensuring at least 90% detection power. Jensen-Shannon divergence between the top 1000 TCRbeta sequences after and before transplant was used to measure repertoire turnover. Changes in detection of donor-reactive sequences were tested with two-sided Fisher's exact tests. Imported from immuneACCESS, the table was reduced by TCRdb to in-frame sequences with V and J called. These copies leave out some clones; in studies compared against another copy, an unresolved V gene accounts for under half, and the cause of the remainder is not known. The D gene and trimming were derived from the DNA, and the V and J assignments and clone size from that table. The table for this sample lists about 5,600 clones; about 32% of them were counted only once. Clones ranked in the top ten supply 5.2% of the sample.

Deletion took 2 bases off V and 2 bases off J, with a span of 9 bases between the germline ends. CDR1 KGHSH and CDR2 LQKENI were looked up in the germline V gene. The CDR3 covers 14 residues, taking in both the cysteine and the phenylalanine. The retained sequence is limited to the CDR3, 42 bases, with the frame set at the first base. This clone was seen just once. There is no known antigen for this receptor. No qualities accompany the bases; no much larger clone lies one base away. To define alloreactive TCRbeta sequences, the proliferating CFSE-low cells from the MLR were sequenced. In CFSE-MLRs, pre-transplant recipient cells were stimulated with donor PBMCs, splenocytes or lymph node cells, or with third-party PBMCs. All 8 studied subjects were randomized to immunosuppression withdrawal. The Qiagen DNeasy Blood and Tissue Kit was used to isolate genomic DNA.

The sequence derives from a human patient who received a liver transplant. Following transplantation, part of the T cell population may be supplied by the graft donor rather than the patient. In this chain, TRBV18 is recombined with TRBJ1-2; no D gene call is confident. Sequencing was performed on CD4+ T cells from cultured PBMCs. The CDR3 region reads CASSPVGRNYGYTF. The nucleotide sequence reads as follows: TGTGCCAGCTCACCAGTAGGACGGAACTATGGCTACACCTTC.